The clone carrying this T cell receptor (beta chain) has a count of ten or more. What it recognizes is unknown. The sample is drawn from a study of T cells in Graves' hyperthyroidism and ophthalmopathy. Study at large: Peripheral blood specimens were obtained at initial diagnosis, prior to any treatment. Study results and caveats: Blood also showed most of the thyroid clonotypes that were expanded above 0.001.

Uncontrolled infection, other autoimmune disease, pregnancy or lactation disqualified patients from enrolment. RNA transcripts provided the source from which TCR beta CDR3 regions were amplified. First-round RT-PCR targeting the TCR CDR3 was performed with the HTBI primer set. TCRdb re-derived calls from the multiplex PCR reads in MiXCR, one entry per CDR3 protein. Of a few hundred thousand distinct CDR3 sequences detected, roughly an eighth appear once; the ten largest clones hold about 37%. The germline V gene encodes CDR1 MNHNS and CDR2 SASEGT. V shed 6 bases and J shed 3 bases, with 11 bases lying between them. The CDR3 runs 13 residues.

The gene calls are TRBV6-1 and TRBJ1-2; D is ambiguous. Sequencing used blood. The receptor was derived from a woman in her thirties or forties with Graves' ophthalmopathy. This CDR3 is CASRVSQYYGYTF. The CDR3 bases are TGTGCCAGCAGGGTTTCCCAGTACTATGGCTACACCTTC.